Listed here are 12 T cell receptor beta chains from one sample, sequenced in a study of cytomegalovirus exposure and HLA in healthy donors. This PCR relied on a set of 60 Vbeta primers and 13 Jbeta primers. Profiled with immunoSEQ multiplex PCR; TCRdb holds only in-frame clones, not every one. The table shows 55,000 to 80,000 clones, with over 60% occurring only once. Sample: PBMCs. The receptors stem from a woman aged 25 to 39 in good health and CMV-seronegative.

This rearrangement joins TRBV7-3 to TRBJ2-1; the D is unclear. V was cut by 5 bases and J by 0 bases, with 17 bases left in between. Germline assignment: CDR1 SGHTA and CDR2 FQGTGA. The CDR3 spans 17 residues. The CDR3 is CASSPPSASPSYNEQFF. Here the CDR3 DNA reads TGTGCCAGCAGCCCCCCGTCCGCGTCCCCCTCCTACAATGAGCAGTTCTTC.

This sequence joins TRBV19 and TRBJ2-1; possible D gene TRBD2, 6 bases. The CDR3 totals 14 residues. Trimming cost V 6 bases and J 4 bases, with 13 bases left between them. The germline V gene encodes CDR1 LNHDA and CDR2 SQIVND (reference sequence). DNA of the CDR3: TGTGCCAGTAGGGGGGGACTGACTTACAATGAGCAGTTCTTC. Amino acid sequence: CASRGGLTYNEQFF.

V usage is TRBV11-1 and J usage is TRBJ1-1; TRBD1 is a possible D gene (6 bases). CDR3 size: 14 residues. V was trimmed by 1 base and J by 7 bases, leaving 13 bases between them. Germline CDR1 is SGHAT and CDR2 is FQDESV (reference sequence). The chain's CDR3 is CASSLGTDRYEAFF. The CDR3 DNA follows: TGTGCCAGCAGCTTAGGGACAGACCGATATGAAGCTTTCTTT.

This clone was counted a few times. V gene TRBV6-5 combines with J gene TRBJ1-5; weak D call: TRBD1 (5 bases). The CDR3 totals 14 residues. The V end was cut by 6 bases, the J end by 4 bases, with 13 bases between. CDR1 MNHEY and CDR2 SVGAGI come from the germline V gene. The CDR3 sequence is CASREGRVNQPQHF. In DNA, the CDR3 is TGTGCCAGCAGGGAGGGGCGAGTGAATCAGCCCCAGCATTTT.

This chain connects TRBV6-6 to TRBJ2-7, with TRBD2 matching 8 bases. From germline, CDR1 is MNHNY and CDR2 SVGAGI (reference sequence). J was trimmed by 4 bases and V by 0 bases; bases with no gene match: 8. CDR3 size: 16 residues. The CDR3 loop reads CASSYSPNLAGYEQYF. The CDR3 nucleotides are TGTGCCAGCAGTTACTCGCCGAATTTAGCGGGGTACGAGCAGTACTTC.

The chain links TRBV7-9 to TRBJ2-1, with 9 bases matching TRBD2. Germline values: CDR1 SEHNR, CDR2 FQNEAQ (reference sequence). J gave up 6 bases and V 5 bases, and 8 bases lay outside the gene matches. The CDR3 totals 15 residues. The CDR3 is CASSPGTSSSNEQFF. The CDR3 nucleotides read TGTGCCAGCAGCCCCGGGACTAGCAGCTCCAATGAGCAGTTCTTC. The whole variable domain, filled in from reference TRBV7-9 and TRBJ2-1, reads DTGVSQNPRHKITKRGQNVTFRCDPISEHNRLYWYRQTLGQGPEFLTYFQNEAQLEKSRLLSDRFSAERPKGSFSTLEIQRTEQGDSAMYLCASSPGTSSSNEQFFGPGTRLTVL.

This clone appeared a single time. The rearrangement joins TRBV7-2 to TRBJ1-2; a weak D match, TRBD1 (5 bases). The CDR3 length is 13 residues. Germline loops: CDR1 SGHTA, CDR2 FQGNSA. Trimming removed 1 base from V and 7 bases from J, with 10 bases in between. CDR3 bases: TGTGCCAGCAGCTTAGTGGCGGGACCTGGCTACACCTTC. Its protein product is CASSLVAGPGYTF.

This clone was seen a handful of times. The chain couples TRBV29-1 to TRBJ1-5, with TRBD1 identical over 8 bases. Germline trimming cut 5 bases from V and 2 bases from J; bases unmatched to any gene: 2. Germline CDR1 and CDR2: SQVTM and ANQGSEA. The CDR3 extends over 13 amino acids. The CDR3 DNA is TGCAGCGTTCTGACAGGGGGCAATCAGCCCCAGCATTTT. It codes for CSVLTGGNQPQHF.

V gene TRBV5-1 combines with J gene TRBJ2-3, with 8 bases identical to TRBD2. After removal of 3 bases from V and 0 bases from J, the junction contained 6 bases not matched to a gene. CDR1 is SGHRS and CDR2 is YFSETQ in the germline V gene. This CDR3 region has 16 residues. The CDR3 reads CASSSTSGASTDTQYF. The DNA of the CDR3 is TGCGCCAGCAGCTCCACTAGCGGAGCCAGCACAGATACGCAGTATTTT.

The V and J genes are TRBV5-1 and TRBJ2-3, with a tentative D call TRBD2 (6 bases). Germline V gene sequence: CDR1 SGHRS, CDR2 YFSETQ. Trimming took 0 bases from V and 5 from J, leaving 13 bases between them. This CDR3 has 15 amino acids. The CDR3 region is CASSLERRREDTQYF. The CDR3 bases are TGCGCCAGCAGCTTGGAGAGGAGGAGGGAAGATACGCAGTATTTT.

The V gene is TRBV9, the J gene TRBJ1-3; the match to TRBD1 covers 9 bases. Per germline, CDR1 SGDLS and CDR2 YYNGEE. The J segment lost 3 bases and the V segment lost 2 bases, leaving 6 bases of the junction unmatched. The CDR3 runs to 16 residues. The CDR3 DNA reads as TGTGCCAGCAGCGTGAGCTCGACAGGGGGTGGAAACACCATATATTTT. Translated, it gives CASSVSSTGGGNTIYF.

The chain links TRBV5-4 to TRBJ2-1; 9 bases map to TRBD1. The CDR3 extends over 15 amino acids. Germline CDR1 and CDR2: SGHNT and YYREEE (reference sequence). J gave up 8 bases and V 4 bases, and 10 bases lay outside the gene matches. CDR3 region: CASSPIGTGKHEQFF. CDR3 nucleotide sequence: TGTGCCAGCAGCCCTATCGGGACAGGGAAACATGAGCAGTTCTTC. The whole variable domain, remainder taken from reference TRBV5-4 and TRBJ2-1, is ETGVTQSPTHLIKTRGQQVTLRCSSQSGHNTVSWYQQALGQGPQFIFQYYREEENGRGNFPPRFSGLQFPNYSSELNVNALELDDSALYLCASSPIGTGKHEQFFGPGTRLTVL.